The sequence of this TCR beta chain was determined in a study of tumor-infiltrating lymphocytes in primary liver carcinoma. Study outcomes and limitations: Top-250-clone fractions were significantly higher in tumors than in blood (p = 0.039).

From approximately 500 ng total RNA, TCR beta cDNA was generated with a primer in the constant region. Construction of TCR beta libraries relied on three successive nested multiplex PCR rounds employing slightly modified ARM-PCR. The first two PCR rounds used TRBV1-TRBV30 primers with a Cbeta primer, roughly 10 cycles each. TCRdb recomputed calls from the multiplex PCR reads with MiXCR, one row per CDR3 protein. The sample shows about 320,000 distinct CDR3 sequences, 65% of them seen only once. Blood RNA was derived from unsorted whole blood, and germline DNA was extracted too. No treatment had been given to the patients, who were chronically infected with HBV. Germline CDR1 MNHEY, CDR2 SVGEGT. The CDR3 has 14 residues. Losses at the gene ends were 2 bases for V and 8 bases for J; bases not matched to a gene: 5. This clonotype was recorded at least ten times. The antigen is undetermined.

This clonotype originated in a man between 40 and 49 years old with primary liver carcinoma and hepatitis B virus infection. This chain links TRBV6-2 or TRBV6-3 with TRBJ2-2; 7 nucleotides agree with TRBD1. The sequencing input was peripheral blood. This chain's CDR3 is CASSYEGTAGELFF. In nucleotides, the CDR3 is TGTGCCAGCAGTTACGAAGGGACAGCTGGGGAGCTGTTTTTT.